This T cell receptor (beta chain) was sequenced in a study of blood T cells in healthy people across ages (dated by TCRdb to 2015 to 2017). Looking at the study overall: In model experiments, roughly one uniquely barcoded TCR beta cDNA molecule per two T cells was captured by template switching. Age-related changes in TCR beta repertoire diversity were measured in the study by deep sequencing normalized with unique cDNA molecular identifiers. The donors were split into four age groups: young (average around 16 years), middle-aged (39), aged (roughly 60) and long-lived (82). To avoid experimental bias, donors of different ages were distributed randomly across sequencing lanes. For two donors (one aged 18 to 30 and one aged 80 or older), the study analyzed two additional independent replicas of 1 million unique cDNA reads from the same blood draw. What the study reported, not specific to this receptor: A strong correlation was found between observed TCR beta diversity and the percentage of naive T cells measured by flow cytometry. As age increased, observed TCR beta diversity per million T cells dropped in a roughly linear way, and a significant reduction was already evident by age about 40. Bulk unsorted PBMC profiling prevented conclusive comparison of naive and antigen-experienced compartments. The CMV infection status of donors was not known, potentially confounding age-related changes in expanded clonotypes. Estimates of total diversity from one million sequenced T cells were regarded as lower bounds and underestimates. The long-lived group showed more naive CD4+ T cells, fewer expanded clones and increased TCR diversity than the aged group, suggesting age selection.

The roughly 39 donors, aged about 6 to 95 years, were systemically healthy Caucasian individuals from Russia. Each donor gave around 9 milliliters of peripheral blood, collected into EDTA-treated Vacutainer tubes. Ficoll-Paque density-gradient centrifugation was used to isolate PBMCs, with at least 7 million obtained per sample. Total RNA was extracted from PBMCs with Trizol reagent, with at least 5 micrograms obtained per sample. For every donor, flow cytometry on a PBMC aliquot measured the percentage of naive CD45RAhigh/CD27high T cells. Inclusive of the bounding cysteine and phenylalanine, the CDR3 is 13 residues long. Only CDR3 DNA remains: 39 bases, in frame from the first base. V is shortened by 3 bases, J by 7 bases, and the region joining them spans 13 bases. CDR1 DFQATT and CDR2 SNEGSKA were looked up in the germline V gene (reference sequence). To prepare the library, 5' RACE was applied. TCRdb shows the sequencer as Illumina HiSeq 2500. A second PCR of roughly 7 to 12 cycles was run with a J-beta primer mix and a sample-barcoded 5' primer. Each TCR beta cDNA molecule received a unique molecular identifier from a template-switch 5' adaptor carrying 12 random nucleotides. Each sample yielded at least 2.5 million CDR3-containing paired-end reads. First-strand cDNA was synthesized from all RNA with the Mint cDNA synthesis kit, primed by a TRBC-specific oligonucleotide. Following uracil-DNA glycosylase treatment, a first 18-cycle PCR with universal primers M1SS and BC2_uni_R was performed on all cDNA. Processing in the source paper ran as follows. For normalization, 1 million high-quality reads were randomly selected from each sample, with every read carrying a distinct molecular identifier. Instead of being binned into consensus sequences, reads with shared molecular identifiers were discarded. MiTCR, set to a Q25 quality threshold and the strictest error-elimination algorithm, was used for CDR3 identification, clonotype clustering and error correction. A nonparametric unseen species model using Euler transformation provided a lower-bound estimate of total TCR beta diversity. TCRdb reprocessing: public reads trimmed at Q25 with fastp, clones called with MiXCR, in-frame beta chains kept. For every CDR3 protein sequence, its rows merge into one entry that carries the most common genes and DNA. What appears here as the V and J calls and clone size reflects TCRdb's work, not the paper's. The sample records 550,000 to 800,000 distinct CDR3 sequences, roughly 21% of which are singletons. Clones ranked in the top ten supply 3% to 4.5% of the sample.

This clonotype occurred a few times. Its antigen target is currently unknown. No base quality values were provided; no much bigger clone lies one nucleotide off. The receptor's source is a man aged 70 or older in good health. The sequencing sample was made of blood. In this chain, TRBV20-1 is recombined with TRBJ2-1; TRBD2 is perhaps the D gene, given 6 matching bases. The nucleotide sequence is TGCAGTGCTAGGAGGGACTGGATTAATGAGCAGTTCTTC. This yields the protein CSARRDWINEQFF.